Listed here is a single T cell receptor beta chain. Its target is unknown. Treatment indicated: oral pan-JAK inhibitor, 5-10 mg twice daily. Peripheral blood and lesional scalp punch biopsies came from alopecia areata patients. The sample originates from a study of CD8+ T cells in alopecia areata. Overall study results and limits: Clonality in the scalp and expanded CD8+ clones ranked among the top 100 were significantly decreased by tofacitinib.

The CDR3 has 15 residues. The trim removed 4 bases at V and 3 bases at J, leaving 8 bases unmatched. Germline assignment: CDR1 SGHRS and CDR2 YFSETQ. Once RNA had been extracted, it was reverse transcribed into cDNA to act as the sequencing template. TCRdb keeps only in-frame clones here, not all; method: immunoSEQ multiplex PCR. The data contain roughly 200,000 clones, 60% to 70% of them seen just once; the ten biggest clones take up less than 3.5%. The chain links TRBV5-1 to TRBJ2-7, with TRBD2 matching over 9 bases. The sequence was collected from a human donor with alopecia areata. This material consisted of CD4+ T cells sorted from blood, taken at week 4, from a patient treated with tofacitinib. Here the CDR3 reads CASSPRGGEDYEQYF. The DNA for the CDR3 is TGCGCCAGCAGCCCACGCGGGGGGGAGGACTACGAGCAGTACTTC.